The 18 T cell receptor beta chains below were found in one sample sequenced in a study of T cell clones after liver transplantation. Profiled with immunoSEQ multiplex PCR; TCRdb holds only in-frame clones, not every one. The sample lists 50,000 to 70,000 clones; approximately 70% were seen once. This specimen was CD4+ T cells from blood, taken at the approximately 15-month timepoint. The receptors originated from a human patient who received a liver transplant. Some T cells may be supplied by the graft donor.

V and J are TRBV5-6 and TRBJ1-4; tentative D call: TRBD1 (5 bases). V was pared by 4 bases and J by 7 bases, with 14 bases between. CDR1 SGHDT and CDR2 YYEEEE come from the germline V gene. CDR3 length: 14 amino acids. The CDR3 sequence: CASSGGGQPEKLFF. CDR3 nucleotides: TGTGCCAGCAGCGGGGGTGGGCAACCTGAAAAACTGTTTTTT.

The chain employs TRBV9 and TRBJ1-4, with TRBD1 matching over 7 bases. The CDR3 length is 15 residues. The V segment lost 2 bases and the J segment 4 bases; nucleotides outside the gene matches: 5. The germline CDR1 and CDR2 sequences are SGDLS and YYNGEE. This chain's CDR3 is CASSVGQAINEKLFF. CDR3 DNA sequence: TGTGCCAGCAGCGTTGGACAGGCGATTAATGAAAAACTGTTTTTT.

This chain joins TRBV5-4 and TRBJ2-3; the D gene could be TRBD1 or TRBD2 (5 bases each). V lost 0 bases and J 11 bases, leaving 13 bases between the germline ends. The CDR3 contains 13 residues. Germline CDR1 reads SGHNT; CDR2 reads YYREEE (reference sequence). CDR3 nucleotide sequence: TGTGCCAGCAGCTTGGGGGGCCGAGGGATGCAGTATTTT. It codes for CASSLGGRGMQYF. Variable domain in full (rest from reference TRBV5-4 and TRBJ2-3): ETGVTQSPTHLIKTRGQQVTLRCSSQSGHNTVSWYQQALGQGPQFIFQYYREEENGRGNFPPRFSGLQFPNYSSELNVNALELDDSALYLCASSLGGRGMQYFGPGTRLTVL.

This chain links TRBV7-8 with TRBJ1-5; D unresolved. Germline V CDR1 and CDR2: SGHVS, FQNEAQ. Between the trimmed V and J ends, which lost 5 bases and 3 bases, there was a span of 11 bases. This CDR3 has 14 amino acids. In nucleotides, the CDR3 is TGTGCCAGCAGCCTAGACGGATACAATCAGCCCCAGCATTTT. It translates to CASSLDGYNQPQHF.

The chain joins TRBV6-5 to TRBJ2-2; the match to TRBD1 covers 8 bases. The junction had 7 bases not matched to a gene; V was cut back by 6 bases and J by 7 bases. Germline assignment: CDR1 MNHEY and CDR2 SVGAGI. The CDR3 contains 14 residues. CDR3 amino acids: CASSKGQGDGELFF. As DNA, the CDR3 is TGTGCCAGCAGCAAAGGACAGGGAGACGGGGAGCTGTTTTTT.

The CDR3 bases are TGTGCCAGCAGCTTAGTCGGACTAGTCGCGAGCACCGGGGAGCTGTTTTTT. As protein: CASSLVGLVASTGELFF. The chain recombines TRBV7-2 with TRBJ2-2; TRBD2 matches 7 bases. With V trimmed by 1 base and J by 4 bases, 9 bases remained unmatched. Germline V lookup: CDR1 SGHTA, CDR2 FQGNSA. This CDR3 comprises 17 residues.

This chain uses TRBV28 with TRBJ2-1, with no clear D. V lost 7 bases and J lost 8, with 9 bases in between. This CDR3 has 11 residues. Germline V gene sequence: CDR1 MDHEN, CDR2 SYDVKM. CDR3 DNA sequence: TGTGCCAGCACTAATAACGATGAGCAGTTCTTC. As protein: CASTNNDEQFF.

The genes are TRBV6-5 and TRBJ1-2, with no clear D. The ends were cut back, 0 bases at V and 2 bases at J, with 10 bases in the middle. Germline assignment: CDR1 MNHEY and CDR2 SVGAGI. The CDR3 length is 15 residues. CDR3 coding DNA: TGTGCCAGCAGTTACTCAGGGTCCCCGAACTATGGCTACACCTTC. Its protein product is CASSYSGSPNYGYTF.

The chain employs TRBV5-1 and TRBJ2-7; weak D call: TRBD2 (7 bases). This CDR3 is 14 amino acids long. Trimming took 4 bases from V and 6 from J, leaving 17 bases between them. Looked up from germline, CDR1 is SGHRS and CDR2 is YFSETQ. The CDR3 DNA follows: TGCGCCAGCAGCGTTGGGGGGGCCGTGGGCGAGCAGTACTTC. It encodes CASSVGGAVGEQYF.

This chain connects TRBV11-2 to TRBJ1-4, with TRBD1 matching 12 bases. This CDR3 is 14 amino acids long. J lost 8 bases, V lost 4 bases, and 2 bases had no gene match. In germline, CDR1 is SGHAT, CDR2 FQNNGV. The chain's CDR3 is CASSWDRGREKLFF. The CDR3 coding sequence is TGTGCCAGCAGCTGGGACAGGGGGCGAGAAAAACTGTTTTTT.

J is TRBJ2-1 and V is TRBV9; TRBD2 matches 8 bases. Germline V gene data show CDR1 as SGDLS and CDR2 as YYNGEE. The CDR3 runs 15 residues. The J segment lost 0 bases and the V segment lost 5 bases, leaving 4 bases of the junction unmatched. The CDR3 DNA follows: TGTGCCAGCAGTACGGGACTAGACTCCTACAATGAGCAGTTCTTC. Translation: CASSTGLDSYNEQFF.

The chain links TRBV7-9 to TRBJ1-4, with unresolved D. Germline V lookup: CDR1 SEHNR, CDR2 FQNEAQ (reference sequence). V lost 5 bases and J lost 8, with 18 bases in between. The CDR3 has 15 amino acids. In DNA form, the CDR3 reads TGTGCCAGCAGCCCCACCGGGGATCTGAAAGAAAAACTGTTTTTT. This sequence encodes CASSPTGDLKEKLFF.

The rearrangement uses TRBV19 and TRBJ2-2; 8 bases fit TRBD2. The CDR3 runs 16 residues. Looked up from germline, CDR1 is LNHDA and CDR2 is SQIVND (reference sequence). Unmatched junction bases numbered 7, after V lost 7 bases and J lost 0 bases. The CDR3 bases are TGTGCCAGTACTCTCCGGGGGGGCGCGAACACCGGGGAGCTGTTTTTT. It is translated as CASTLRGGANTGELFF.

The J gene is TRBJ1-6, the V gene TRBV19, with 7 bases lining up with TRBD1. The germline gives CDR1 LNHDA, CDR2 SQIVND (reference sequence). The ends lost 5 bases at V and 7 bases at J; junction bases unmatched: 5. This CDR3 is 14 amino acids long. In DNA form, the CDR3 reads TGTGCCAGTAGTTCCGGGACAGAGAATTCACCCCTCCACTTT. This gives the protein CASSSGTENSPLHF.

In its sample, this clone was seen a few times. V gene TRBV18 combines with J gene TRBJ2-7, with D perhaps matching TRBD1 (5 bases). The CDR3 runs 15 residues. CDR1 is KGHSH and CDR2 is LQKENI in the germline V gene. The ends were cut back, 2 bases at V and 2 bases at J, with 13 bases in the middle. CDR3 in DNA: TGTGCCAGCTCACCAAACCTAGACAGCACCTACGAGCAGTACTTC. Translation: CASSPNLDSTYEQYF.

The gene calls are TRBV6-1 and TRBJ2-7; possibly TRBD1 or TRBD2 for D (7 bases each). Per the germline V gene, CDR1 is MNHNS and CDR2 is SASEGT. Trimming pared 6 bases from V and 4 bases from J, leaving 16 bases between. This CDR3 spans 14 amino acids. The CDR3 loop is CASRGGDSRYEQYV. In DNA form, the CDR3 reads TGTGCCAGCAGGGGGGGGGACAGTCGATACGAGCAGTACGTC.

This clone appeared a few times. The V and J genes are TRBV5-1 and TRBJ2-7; the match to TRBD1 covers 7 bases. The ends lost 5 bases at V and 2 bases at J; junction bases unmatched: 4. The CDR3 length is 13 residues. The germline V gene has CDR1 SGHRS and CDR2 YFSETQ. The CDR3, as DNA: TGCGCCAGCAGTCCCCAGGGGGCCTACGAGCAGTACTTC. Translating gives CASSPQGAYEQYF. Filled out from reference TRBV5-1 and TRBJ2-7, the complete variable domain reads KAGVTQTPRYLIKTRGQQVTLSCSPISGHRSVSWYQQTPGQGLQFLFEYFSETQRNKGNFPGRFSGRQFSNSRSEMNVSTLELGDSALYLCASSPQGAYEQYFGPGTRLTVT.

This clone was recorded at least ten times. The chain links TRBV27 to TRBJ1-1, with a weak D call TRBD1 (6 bases). Per the germline V gene, CDR1 is MNHEY and CDR2 is SMNVEV (reference sequence). The CDR3 has 15 amino acids. Trimming stripped 2 bases from V and 6 bases from J, with 16 bases between. The CDR3 loop reads CASSLGVGGIAEAFF. CDR3 DNA sequence: TGTGCCAGCAGTTTAGGGGTAGGGGGGATCGCTGAAGCTTTCTTT.